This T cell receptor (beta chain) is from a study of post-analysis software for immune sequencing data. As for this clonotype: Its specificity is not known.

Findings and caveats of the study: Multiple sclerosis was associated with a significant reduction in normalized Chao1 diversity relative to controls. The authors found that F measure strongly co-clustered same-batch samples. There were roughly 5 TRBV segments more frequent in patients than controls, and TRBV5-6, TRBV5-1 and TRBV20-1 were among them.

Incorporated into the TCR beta cDNA libraries were unique molecular identifiers, which served to reduce PCR and sequencing biases. Input of about 0.95 to 10 million T cells yielded a few hundred thousand cDNA molecules. TCRdb independently ran MiXCR on the PCR reads; one entry per CDR3 protein. The sample shows under 900,000 distinct CDR3 sequences, approximately 53% of them seen only once. This CDR3 has 13 amino acids. Trimming removed 4 bases at V and 8 bases at J, with 14 bases between. CDR1 SEHNR and CDR2 FQNEAQ come from the germline V gene (reference sequence). Sequencing used blood. This clonotype was sampled from a girl between 10 and 17 years old with multiple sclerosis. This chain joins TRBV7-9 and TRBJ1-2, with a possible D match to TRBD1 (5 bases). CDR3 in amino acids: CASSYEGSVGYTF. Here the CDR3 DNA reads TGTGCCAGCAGCTATGAGGGGTCTGTGGGCTACACCTTC.